A single sample gave rise to the 25 T cell receptor beta chains below, sequenced in a study of neoadjuvant anti-PD-1 for oral cavity cancer. Only in-frame clones appear in the TCRdb table, and some are missing; sequencing was by immunoSEQ multiplex PCR. The sample includes over 10,000 clones, over 50% of them seen just once. Sequencing used PBMCs, obtained before nivolumab (anti-PD-1) treatment. The receptors derive from a person between 40 and 85 years old with oral cavity squamous cell carcinoma.

A few counts support this clone. The chain has TRBV5-1 and TRBJ2-7, with D tentatively TRBD2 (5 bases). V was shortened by 4 bases and J by 2 bases, with 13 bases between the two germline ends. This CDR3 has 14 residues. Germline CDR1 reads SGHRS; CDR2 reads YFSETQ. The CDR3 nucleotides read TGCGCCAGCAGCCCCGGGCGGGTGCCCTACGAGCAGTACTTC. Translation: CASSPGRVPYEQYF.

This clone was seen a few times. The genes are TRBV7-2 and TRBJ1-1; maybe TRBD1 (6 bases). V was pared by 2 bases and J by 4 bases, with 11 bases between. The CDR3 consists of 14 residues. Germline V gives CDR1 SGHTA, CDR2 FQGNSA. The CDR3 DNA is TGTGCCAGCAGCTTAAGTACGGGGGCCACTGAAGCTTTCTTT. Protein sequence: CASSLSTGATEAFF.

The rearrangement joins TRBV5-1 to TRBJ2-1, with 11 bases matching TRBD2. The germline gives CDR1 SGHRS, CDR2 YFSETQ. The CDR3 totals 15 residues. V dropped 4 bases and J dropped 6; count of bases not matched to a gene: 6. Written as DNA, the CDR3 is TGCGCCAGCAGCCTTTTAGCGGGAGGGCCCAATGAGCAGTTCTTC. Translation: CASSLLAGGPNEQFF.

This clone has a handful of counts. The V and J genes are TRBV2 and TRBJ1-2, with a weak D call TRBD1 (6 bases). The V gene lost 8 bases and the J gene lost 6 bases, with 13 bases spanning the gap. Germline V gives CDR1 SNHLY, CDR2 FYNNEI. CDR3 length: 12 residues. The CDR3 DNA is TGTGCCAGCGGGGATAGGACAGATGGCTACACCTTC. It codes for CASGDRTDGYTF.

This chain connects TRBV5-1 to TRBJ1-1, with a weak D call TRBD1 (5 bases). The CDR3 runs 14 residues. V was cut by 1 base and J by 2 bases, with 9 bases left in between. Looked up from germline, CDR1 is SGHRS and CDR2 is YFSETQ. This CDR3 reads CASSLFRDNTEAFF. The CDR3 nucleotides read TGCGCCAGCAGCTTGTTCAGGGACAACACTGAAGCTTTCTTT.

J is TRBJ1-1 and V is TRBV2; D ambiguous. Trimming removed 1 base at V and 7 bases at J, with 13 bases between. Germline assignment: CDR1 SNHLY and CDR2 FYNNEI. The CDR3 is made up of 14 amino acids. CDR3 region: CASSEVGPEGEAFF. CDR3 coding DNA: TGTGCCAGCAGTGAAGTAGGGCCAGAGGGTGAAGCTTTCTTT.

The rearrangement uses TRBV30 and TRBJ2-1, with 14 positions matching TRBD2. Germline CDR1 and CDR2: GTSNPN and SVGIG (reference sequence). There are 16 residues in the CDR3. V shed 5 bases and J 6 bases; nucleotides not matched to a gene: 9. CDR3 bases: TGTGCCTGGTGGGGGGAGGGACTAGCGGGAGCCAATGAGCAGTTCTTC. This gives the protein CAWWGEGLAGANEQFF.

The chain uses TRBV7-7 and TRBJ1-1; D perhaps matches TRBD1 (5 bases). CDR1 is SSHAT, CDR2 FNYEAQ, per germline (reference sequence). Trimming left V 5 bases short and J 4 bases short, with 14 bases between. The CDR3 spans 14 residues. In DNA form, the CDR3 reads TGTGCCAGCAGCCCCGTGCAGGGTGGCACTGAAGCTTTCTTT. It codes for CASSPVQGGTEAFF.

This clone has just a few counts. The chain links TRBV19 to TRBJ1-1; TRBD1 is a possible D gene (5 bases). Trimming left V 9 bases short and J 0 bases short, with 17 bases between. The CDR3 totals 15 residues. In germline, CDR1 is LNHDA, CDR2 SQIVND (reference sequence). The CDR3 loop reads CASYKIGTVNTEAFF. Here the CDR3 DNA reads TGTGCCAGCTATAAAATAGGGACCGTGAACACTGAAGCTTTCTTT.

J is TRBJ1-5 and V is TRBV13, with a possible D match to TRBD1 (6 bases). V lost 0 bases and J 7 bases, leaving 13 bases between the germline ends. The CDR3 covers 15 residues. From germline, CDR1 is PRHDT and CDR2 FYEKMQ (reference sequence). The CDR3 spells CASSLGLDSPQPQHF. For the CDR3, the DNA is TGTGCCAGCAGCTTAGGATTGGACAGTCCCCAGCCCCAGCATTTT.

The chain recombines TRBV11-2 with TRBJ1-5; D not certain. This CDR3 comprises 14 residues. Trimming removed 1 base at V and 5 bases at J, with 9 bases between. CDR1 is SGHAT, CDR2 FQNNGV, per germline. The CDR3 region has the DNA TGTGCCAGCAGCTTAGCGGGAAGGCATCAGCCCCAGCATTTT. It is translated as CASSLAGRHQPQHF.

The rearrangement joins TRBV27 to TRBJ2-7; unclear D gene. Germline CDR1 reads MNHEY; CDR2 reads SMNVEV (reference sequence). V was clipped by 3 bases and J by 4 bases, with 7 bases between them. The CDR3 runs to 12 residues. CDR3 loop: CASSFSGYEQYF. CDR3 in DNA: TGTGCCAGCAGTTTTTCCGGTTACGAGCAGTACTTC.

This clone was picked up a small number of times. This sequence joins TRBV5-1 and TRBJ1-1; the D is unclear. Germline V gene data show CDR1 as SGHRS and CDR2 as YFSETQ. V was clipped by 0 bases and J by 4 bases, with 7 bases between them. CDR3 length: 13 amino acids. In DNA form, the CDR3 reads TGCGCCAGCAGCTTGGGCCGGGGCACTGAAGCTTTCTTT. Residues: CASSLGRGTEAFF. Filled out from reference TRBV5-1 and TRBJ1-1, the complete variable domain reads KAGVTQTPRYLIKTRGQQVTLSCSPISGHRSVSWYQQTPGQGLQFLFEYFSETQRNKGNFPGRFSGRQFSNSRSEMNVSTLELGDSALYLCASSLGRGTEAFFGQGTRLTVV.

The chain couples TRBV14 to TRBJ2-5; 12 bases line up with TRBD2. The germline V gene encodes CDR1 SGHDN and CDR2 FVKESK. The trim removed 2 bases at V and 2 bases at J, leaving 3 bases unmatched. The CDR3 sequence is 16 residues long. The CDR3 DNA follows: TGTGCCAGCAGCCAAATAGGACTAGCGGGACAAGAGACCCAGTACTTC. The encoded protein is CASSQIGLAGQETQYF.

This clone was seen just once. This chain joins TRBV5-8 and TRBJ1-1; TRBD1 might be the D (5 bases). Germline V lookup: CDR1 SGHTS, CDR2 YDEGEE. Trimming stripped 4 bases from V and 4 bases from J, with 14 bases between. CDR3 size: 14 residues. CDR3 residues: CASSGGLWSTEAFF. CDR3 in DNA: TGTGCCAGCAGCGGGGGACTTTGGTCCACTGAAGCTTTCTTT.

The gene calls are TRBV5-1 and TRBJ2-3; no definite D call. Trimming took 2 bases from V and 6 from J, leaving 10 bases between them. Germline-derived CDR1 and CDR2 are SGHRS and YFSETQ. The CDR3 runs 13 residues. CDR3 loop: CASSLQNADTQYF. The DNA for the CDR3 is TGCGCCAGCAGCTTACAAAACGCTGATACGCAGTATTTT.

This rearrangement joins TRBV27 to TRBJ1-2; possibly TRBD1 for D (5 bases). Looked up from germline, CDR1 is MNHEY and CDR2 is SMNVEV (reference sequence). There are 15 residues in the CDR3. Trimming took 5 bases from V and 7 from J, leaving 20 bases between them. The CDR3 region is CASSPPRAGWFGYTF. CDR3 nucleotide sequence: TGTGCCAGCAGTCCGCCCAGGGCAGGGTGGTTTGGCTACACCTTC.

The CDR3 region has the DNA TGTGCCAGCAGCCTCGACAGGGGCCCCGCGAATTCACCCCTCCACTTT. This sequence encodes CASSLDRGPANSPLHF. The rearrangement links TRBV7-9 to TRBJ1-6, with 8 bases identical to TRBD1. This CDR3 has 16 residues. The germline CDR1 and CDR2 sequences are SEHNR and FQNEAQ (reference sequence). The J segment lost 7 bases and the V segment lost 5 bases, leaving 10 bases of the junction unmatched.

This clone was seen a few times. V gene TRBV27 combines with J gene TRBJ2-3, with 8 positions matching TRBD1. With V trimmed by 7 bases and J by 0 bases, 12 bases remained unmatched. Germline assignment: CDR1 MNHEY and CDR2 SMNVEV (reference sequence). The CDR3 runs to 17 residues. The DNA for the CDR3 is TGTGCCAGCACCGCCCGGGGGACAGGCTTTAGCACAGATACGCAGTATTTT. Encoded protein: CASTARGTGFSTDTQYF.

The chain recombines TRBV20-1 with TRBJ2-1; D is ambiguous. The germline V gene has CDR1 DFQATT and CDR2 SNEGSKA (reference sequence). CDR3 length equals 11 residues. Trimming stripped 3 bases from V and 10 bases from J, with 10 bases between. The DNA of the CDR3 is TGCAGTGCTAGCGCCTTTGGGGAGCAGTTCTTC. Residues: CSASAFGEQFF.

This clone was counted between two and nine times. The rearrangement joins TRBV19 to TRBJ1-1; D might be TRBD1 (5 bases). V gave up 3 bases and J gave up 3 bases, with 11 bases separating them. Germline CDR1 reads LNHDA; CDR2 reads SQIVND (reference sequence). The CDR3 is 14 amino acids. This CDR3 is CASSMSGAYTEAFF. In DNA form, the CDR3 reads TGTGCCAGTAGTATGTCCGGGGCGTACACTGAAGCTTTCTTT.

CDR3 sequence: CASSYRPDTEAFF. The CDR3 bases are TGTGCCAGCAGTTACAGGCCCGACACTGAAGCTTTCTTT. This chain connects TRBV2 to TRBJ1-1; a weak D match, TRBD1 (5 bases). The germline V gene has CDR1 SNHLY and CDR2 FYNNEI. CDR3 length: 13 residues. The V and J ends lost 5 bases and 3 bases respectively, with 10 bases between them.

V is TRBV29-1 and J is TRBJ2-3, with D uncertain. The CDR3 contains 11 residues. Per the germline V gene, CDR1 is SQVTM and CDR2 is ANQGSEA. V was trimmed by 0 bases and J by 6 bases, leaving 4 bases between them. The CDR3 region has the DNA TGCAGCGTTGAAGATGGCGATACGCAGTATTTT. The encoded protein is CSVEDGDTQYF.

This clone was picked up a small number of times. The chain combines TRBV4-1 with TRBJ2-1; 10 bases agree with TRBD2. The CDR3 totals 17 residues. Unmatched junction bases numbered 10, after V lost 1 base and J lost 7 bases. CDR1 and CDR2 (germline): MGHRA, YSYEKL. CDR3 residues: CASSQVRAGGPLNEQFF. The CDR3 nucleotides are TGCGCCAGCAGCCAAGTTCGAGCGGGAGGGCCTTTAAATGAGCAGTTCTTC.

This chain links TRBV20-1 with TRBJ1-2, with no clear D. V dropped 6 bases and J dropped 8 bases, with 13 bases sitting between them. CDR1 and CDR2 (germline): DFQATT, SNEGSKA (reference sequence). The CDR3 runs to 11 residues. The chain's CDR3 is CSATGGIGYTF. The CDR3 bases are TGCAGTGCAACGGGCGGTATCGGCTACACCTTC.